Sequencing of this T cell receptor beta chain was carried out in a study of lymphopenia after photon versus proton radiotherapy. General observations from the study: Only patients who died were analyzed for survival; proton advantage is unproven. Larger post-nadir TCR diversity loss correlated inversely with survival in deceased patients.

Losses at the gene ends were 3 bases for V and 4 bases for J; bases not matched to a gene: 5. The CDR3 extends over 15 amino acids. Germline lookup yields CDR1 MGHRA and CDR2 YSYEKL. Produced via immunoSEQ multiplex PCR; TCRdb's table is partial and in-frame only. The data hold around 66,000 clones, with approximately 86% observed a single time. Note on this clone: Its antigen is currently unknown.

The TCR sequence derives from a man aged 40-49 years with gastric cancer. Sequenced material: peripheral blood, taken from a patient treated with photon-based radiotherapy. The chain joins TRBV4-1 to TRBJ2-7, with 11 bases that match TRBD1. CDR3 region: CASSHPGTGGYEQYF. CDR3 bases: TGCGCCAGCAGCCACCCCGGGACAGGGGGTTACGAGCAGTACTTC.